The 30 T cell receptor beta chains given below trace back to one sample, sequenced in a study of T cell repertoires in cytomegalovirus infection (dated by TCRdb to the late 2010s). The instrument given in TCRdb is Illumina HiSeq 1500. TCRdb applied fastp at Q25 and MiXCR to the public reads, then kept only in-frame beta chains. For every CDR3 protein sequence, its rows merge into one entry that carries the most common genes and DNA. The sample profile shows 250,000 to 300,000 distinct CDR3 sequences; more than 20% of them were found once. 11% to 15% of the sample is in the top ten clones. Sequenced material: PBMCs. All receptors derive from a human donor in good health (CMV status not recorded). Some clones in this sample may be carry-over from other donors' samples.

The chain has TRBV6-5 and TRBJ2-1; D is unclear. V lost 0 bases and J 6 bases, leaving 9 bases between the germline ends. The length of the CDR3 is 14 residues. CDR1 is MNHEY, CDR2 SVGAGI, per germline. Here the CDR3 reads CASSYSGLTNEQFF. The DNA of the CDR3 is TGTGCCAGCAGTTACTCAGGCCTTACCAATGAGCAGTTCTTC.

This clonotype was counted at least ten times. CDR3 nucleotide sequence: TGTGCCAGCAGCTTAGCGCGCTTGTTAGGCGAGCAGTACTTC. The encoded protein is CASSLARLLGEQYF. V usage is TRBV7-2 and J usage is TRBJ2-7; D gene uncertain. The CDR3 length is 14 residues. Looked up from germline, CDR1 is SGHTA and CDR2 is FQGNSA. The ends were cut back, 0 bases at V and 6 bases at J, with 12 bases in the middle.

This chain links TRBV20-1 with TRBJ2-1; D may match TRBD1 or TRBD2 (6 bases each). The CDR3 totals 12 residues. Germline V CDR1 and CDR2: DFQATT, SNEGSKA (reference sequence). The V gene lost 3 bases and the J gene lost 7 bases, with 10 bases spanning the gap. CDR3 residues: CSASRGVNEQFF. CDR3 nucleotide sequence: TGCAGTGCTAGTAGGGGGGTTAATGAGCAGTTCTTC.

In this sample, this clonotype turned up many times. The chain joins TRBV7-9 to TRBJ1-1; D possibly corresponds to TRBD1 (5 bases). With 5 bases removed from V and 1 base from J, the gap between germline ends came to 17 bases. The V gene's germline CDR1 is SEHNR and CDR2 FQNEAQ (reference sequence). The CDR3 runs to 16 residues. The CDR3: CASSASEGQGNTEAFF. The CDR3 nucleotides read TGTGCCAGCAGCGCTTCGGAGGGGCAGGGGAACACTGAAGCTTTCTTT.

In its sample, this clonotype was seen a few times. The chain has TRBV7-2 and TRBJ1-5; D might be TRBD1 (5 bases). Germline V lookup: CDR1 SGHTA, CDR2 FQGNSA. CDR3 length equals 15 residues. V lost 2 bases and J lost 3, with 11 bases in between. The CDR3 coding sequence is TGTGCCAGCAGCTTAAGAGAACAGGTCAATCAGCCCCAGCATTTT. This codes for CASSLREQVNQPQHF.

This clonotype was observed many times. The CDR3 DNA follows: TGTGCCAGCAGCTTAGAAGCAGCGGGGTCCCTCACTAACTATGGCTACACCTTC. As protein: CASSLEAAGSLTNYGYTF. The V and J genes are TRBV7-6 and TRBJ1-2; D ambiguous. The V end was cut by 1 base, the J end by 0 bases, with 18 bases between. This CDR3 contains 18 residues. CDR1 and CDR2 (germline): SGHVS, FNYEAQ.

This clonotype has more than one count but fewer than ten. The rearrangement uses TRBV6-1 and TRBJ1-2, with TRBD1 matching 7 bases. The J segment lost 4 bases and the V segment lost 5 bases, leaving 10 bases of the junction unmatched. Germline values: CDR1 MNHNS, CDR2 SASEGT. This CDR3 has 15 amino acids. The CDR3 here is CASSYRPQGLYGYTF. The CDR3 DNA reads as TGTGCCAGCAGTTACAGACCACAGGGGCTCTATGGCTACACCTTC.

The chain uses TRBV28 and TRBJ1-1, with D possibly TRBD1 on 6 matching bases. The CDR3 sequence is 13 residues long. Trimming cost V 8 bases and J 6 bases, with 16 bases left between them. Germline V gene data show CDR1 as MDHEN and CDR2 as SYDVKM. The CDR3 nucleotides are TGTGCCAGCGAACAACAGGGAATCGCTGAAGCTTTCTTT. Translated: CASEQQGIAEAFF.

Ten or more counts support this clonotype. The chain combines TRBV7-2 with TRBJ1-2; the match to TRBD1 covers 8 bases. The CDR3 has 14 amino acids. V was clipped by 5 bases and J by 5 bases; unmatched bases: 7. The germline CDR1 and CDR2 sequences are SGHTA and FQGNSA. CDR3 loop: CASSLGQGAYGYTF. In nucleotides, the CDR3 is TGTGCCAGCAGCCTTGGACAGGGCGCATATGGCTACACCTTC.

This clonotype was picked up many times. This chain uses TRBV7-8 with TRBJ2-7; D is ambiguous. Germline V lookup: CDR1 SGHVS, CDR2 FQNEAQ. V shed 0 bases and J shed 2 bases, with 2 bases lying between them. The CDR3 runs to 12 residues. CDR3 in DNA: TGTGCCAGCAGCTTAGCAGCCTACGAGCAGTACTTC. Its protein product is CASSLAAYEQYF.

Remarks on this clonotype: Given a much more abundant clone one base away, this may be a read error. Likely a read error: the CDR3 ends without its conserved phenylalanine or tryptophan. This rearrangement joins TRBV28 to TRBJ2-7; D is perhaps TRBD1 (5 bases). This CDR3 is built from 13 residues. V dropped 5 bases and J dropped 3 bases, with 11 bases sitting between them. The V gene's germline CDR1 is MDHEN and CDR2 SYDVKM. CDR3 nucleotide sequence: TGTGCCAGCAGTCGGACAAGCCTCTACGAGCAGTACTTA. Amino acid sequence: CASSRTSLYEQYL.

This clonotype showed up just a few times. The chain carries TRBV7-8 and TRBJ2-7; no reliable D call. V gave up 5 bases and J gave up 5 bases, with 19 bases separating them. In germline, CDR1 is SGHVS, CDR2 FQNEAQ. CDR3 length equals 15 residues. The CDR3 DNA is TGTGCCAGCAGCGCGACATGGGTCCCTCTCAACGAGCAGTACTTC. Its protein product is CASSATWVPLNEQYF. Supplemented by reference TRBV7-8 and TRBJ2-7, the full variable domain reads GAGVSQSPRYKVAKRGQDVALRCDPISGHVSLFWYQQALGQGPEFLTYFQNEAQLDKSGLPSDRFFAERPEGSVSTLKIQRTQQEDSAVYLCASSATWVPLNEQYFGPGTRLTVT.

This clonotype was picked up a small number of times. This rearrangement joins TRBV6-5 to TRBJ2-2; TRBD1 matches at 8 bases. The trim removed 6 bases at V and 0 bases at J, leaving 6 bases unmatched. The CDR3 covers 16 residues. Germline V lookup: CDR1 MNHEY, CDR2 SVGAGI. CDR3 sequence (DNA): TGTGCCAGCAGGTTAACAGGGGGGCCGAACACCGGGGAGCTGTTTTTT. Residues: CASRLTGGPNTGELFF.

In this sample, this clonotype turned up many times. V usage is TRBV6-1 and J usage is TRBJ2-5, with D possibly matching TRBD1 (6 bases). From germline, CDR1 is MNHNS and CDR2 SASEGT. Trimming removed 5 bases at V and 4 bases at J, with 11 bases between. The CDR3 covers 13 residues. Written as DNA, the CDR3 is TGTGCCAGCAGTCCACAGGGTGGAGAGACCCAGTACTTC. As protein: CASSPQGGETQYF.

The chain is built from TRBV5-1 and TRBJ2-5; 8 nucleotides agree with TRBD2. Losses at the gene ends were 4 bases for V and 0 bases for J; bases not matched to a gene: 2. This CDR3 region has 14 residues. Germline V gives CDR1 SGHRS, CDR2 YFSETQ. The CDR3 loop is CASSAGGDQETQYF. The CDR3 bases are TGCGCCAGCAGCGCGGGGGGCGACCAAGAGACCCAGTACTTC.

In its sample, this clonotype was seen many times. The chain employs TRBV7-9 and TRBJ2-5; 9 bases map to TRBD1. Germline loops: CDR1 SEHNR, CDR2 FQNEAQ (reference sequence). The V segment lost 5 bases and the J segment 5 bases; nucleotides outside the gene matches: 6. The CDR3 has 14 amino acids. CDR3 in DNA: TGTGCCAGCAGCCAGGGACAGGGCGGCGAGACCCAGTACTTC. Protein: CASSQGQGGETQYF.

This clonotype occurred many times. The V call is TRBV7-2, the J call TRBJ2-7; D ambiguous. Germline CDR1 reads SGHTA; CDR2 reads FQGNSA. The V end lost 1 base, the J end lost 4 bases, and 8 bases lay between the germline ends. CDR3 length equals 13 residues. The CDR3: CASSLVRFYEQYF. The CDR3 nucleotides are TGTGCCAGCAGCTTAGTCCGCTTTTACGAGCAGTACTTC.

The chain links TRBV5-1 to TRBJ1-5; the match to TRBD1 covers 10 bases. Unmatched junction bases numbered 6, after V lost 4 bases and J lost 5 bases. Per germline, CDR1 SGHRS and CDR2 YFSETQ. CDR3 length: 15 residues. CDR3 in amino acids: CASSTSGTGDQPQHF. CDR3 DNA sequence: TGCGCCAGCAGCACCTCCGGGACAGGGGATCAGCCCCAGCATTTT.

The V gene is TRBV11-2, the J gene TRBJ2-2; D might be TRBD2 (5 bases). Germline loops: CDR1 SGHAT, CDR2 FQNNGV. This CDR3 is 13 amino acids long. Trimming took 0 bases from V and 6 from J, leaving 5 bases between them. In DNA, the CDR3 is TGTGCCAGCAGCTTAGAGGGAGCCGGGGAGCTGTTTTTT. This translates into CASSLEGAGELFF.

The table lists this clonotype with a few counts. J is TRBJ2-5 and V is TRBV19; D tentatively reads TRBD1 or TRBD2 (5 bases each). Germline loops: CDR1 LNHDA, CDR2 SQIVND (reference sequence). V was shortened by 5 bases and J by 0 bases, with 13 bases between the two germline ends. The CDR3 consists of 15 residues. The CDR3 spells CASSHGTGYQETQYF. CDR3 DNA sequence: TGTGCCAGTAGTCACGGGACCGGTTACCAAGAGACCCAGTACTTC.

This clonotype appeared many times. The gene calls are TRBV12-5 and TRBJ1-1; 7 positions match TRBD1. Germline CDR1 and CDR2: LGHNT and FRNRAP. The CDR3 sequence is 15 residues long. The trim removed 5 bases at V and 0 bases at J, leaving 6 bases unmatched. The CDR3 nucleotides read TGTGCTAGTGGTCCAGGGGACAGAATGAACACTGAAGCTTTCTTT. It encodes CASGPGDRMNTEAFF.

This clonotype appeared many times. The CDR3, as DNA: TGTGCCAGCAGCTTAGAAACCTTAAGCTACAATGAGCAGTTCTTC. Amino acids: CASSLETLSYNEQFF. V and J are TRBV7-6 and TRBJ2-1; D is unclear. The length of the CDR3 is 15 residues. Deletions cut 1 base from V and 3 bases from J, with 10 bases between. CDR1 and CDR2 (germline): SGHVS, FNYEAQ.

Ten or more counts support this clonotype. The rearrangement links TRBV6-2 or TRBV6-3 to TRBJ2-1; 12 nucleotides agree with TRBD1. Per germline, CDR1 MNHEY and CDR2 SVGEGT. The length of the CDR3 is 19 residues. The V segment lost 6 bases and the J segment 9 bases; nucleotides outside the gene matches: 21. In nucleotides, the CDR3 is TGTGCCAGCAGGGACACCCTCGTCGCGGGACAGGGGGCGCGGGGTGAGCAGTTCTTC. It codes for CASRDTLVAGQGARGEQFF.

A few counts support this clonotype. The CDR3 sequence: CASSFGRGFDNEQFF. The CDR3, as DNA: TGTGCCAGCAGCTTCGGGCGGGGGTTCGACAATGAGCAGTTCTTC. The rearrangement links TRBV7-9 to TRBJ2-1; TRBD2 matches 7 bases. With V trimmed by 3 bases and J by 5 bases, 7 bases remained unmatched. CDR3 length: 15 residues. Germline loops: CDR1 SEHNR, CDR2 FQNEAQ (reference sequence). The complete variable domain, with remaining parts taken from reference TRBV7-9 and TRBJ2-1, reads DTGVSQNPRHKITKRGQNVTFRCDPISEHNRLYWYRQTLGQGPEFLTYFQNEAQLEKSRLLSDRFSAERPKGSFSTLEIQRTEQGDSAMYLCASSFGRGFDNEQFFGPGTRLTVL.

The rearrangement joins TRBV29-1 to TRBJ2-1; D perhaps matches TRBD1 (6 bases). This CDR3 has 14 residues. CDR1 SQVTM and CDR2 ANQGSEA come from the germline V gene. The V gene lost 6 bases and the J gene lost 9 bases, with 21 bases spanning the gap. The CDR3 nucleotides are TGCAGCGTACGTACAGGGACCCCTACGGGTGAGCAGTTCTTC. This encodes CSVRTGTPTGEQFF.

This clonotype has at least ten counts. The chain links TRBV7-2 to TRBJ2-1; D is perhaps TRBD2 (6 bases). Trimming left V 5 bases short and J 4 bases short, with 12 bases between. The germline CDR1 and CDR2 sequences are SGHTA and FQGNSA. CDR3 length: 14 amino acids. The CDR3 loop reads CASSAWTTYNEQFF. For the CDR3, the DNA is TGTGCCAGCAGCGCCTGGACTACTTACAATGAGCAGTTCTTC.

The chain uses TRBV19 and TRBJ2-5, with D unclear. The germline V gene encodes CDR1 LNHDA and CDR2 SQIVND (reference sequence). The CDR3 loop spans 13 amino acids. V lost 11 bases and J lost 4, with 17 bases in between. CDR3 nucleotide sequence: TGTGCCGGCGATACGTCCGCTAGAGAGACCCAGTACTTC. Encoded protein: CAGDTSARETQYF.

This clonotype was counted between two and nine times. CDR3 in amino acids: CASSYLNEQFF. In DNA, the CDR3 is TGTGCCAGCAGTTACTTAAATGAGCAGTTCTTC. The chain has TRBV6-2 or TRBV6-3 and TRBJ2-1; D not certain. The V end was cut by 1 base, the J end by 7 bases, with 2 bases between. CDR3 size: 11 residues. Germline V gives CDR1 MNHEY, CDR2 SVGEGT.

V is TRBV10-3 and J is TRBJ2-3; D is uncertain. CDR1 is ENHRY and CDR2 is SYGVKD in the germline V gene. Deletions cut 7 bases from V and 4 bases from J, with 15 bases between. CDR3 length: 14 residues. The CDR3 DNA follows: TGTGCCATCACCCTCAAAGGCGGCCCAGATACGCAGTATTTT. This codes for CAITLKGGPDTQYF.

This clonotype has just a few counts. The chain links TRBV5-4 to TRBJ1-2, with D hard to call. The germline CDR1 and CDR2 sequences are SGHNT and YYREEE (reference sequence). The CDR3 sequence is 17 residues long. Between the trimmed V and J ends, which lost 3 bases and 4 bases, there was a span of 22 bases. The CDR3, as DNA: TGTGCCAGCAGCTCCTCGTTTCAGATAGGGCTCATCTATGGCTACACCTTC. It specifies CASSSSFQIGLIYGYTF.